The entry below gives a single TCR beta chain sequence along with its context. This sample is drawn from a study of T cell changes during pregnancy in multiple sclerosis. The table came from immunoSEQ multiplex PCR; TCRdb's copy has only in-frame clones and leaves some out. The top ten clones hold about 4.7% of a sample with about 40,000 clones, about 90% of them seen once. This TCR came from a female donor in good health, enrolled as a control in a pregnancy study. Sequences were derived from peripheral blood, sampled in the second trimester of pregnancy.

CDR3 region: CASSLAGQSNYGYTF. The CDR3 nucleotides are TGTGCCAGTAGCCTCGCCGGACAGTCCAACTATGGCTACACCTTC. The chain uses TRBV19 and TRBJ1-2, with D possibly being TRBD1 (6 bases). The CDR3 is 15 amino acids. Germline CDR1 is LNHDA and CDR2 is SQIVND (reference sequence). V lost 6 bases to trimming and J lost 2 bases, with 16 bases between them.